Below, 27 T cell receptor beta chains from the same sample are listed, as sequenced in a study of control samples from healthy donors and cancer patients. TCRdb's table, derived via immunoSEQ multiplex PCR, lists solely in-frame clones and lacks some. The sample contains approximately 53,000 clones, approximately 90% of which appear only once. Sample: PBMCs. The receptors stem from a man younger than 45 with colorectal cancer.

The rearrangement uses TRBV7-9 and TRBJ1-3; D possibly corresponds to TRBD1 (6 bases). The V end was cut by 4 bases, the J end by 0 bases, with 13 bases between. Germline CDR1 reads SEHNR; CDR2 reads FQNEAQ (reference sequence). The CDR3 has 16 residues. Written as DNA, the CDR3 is TGTGCCAGCAGCTCGGACAGTCTTATCTCTGGAAACACCATATATTTT. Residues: CASSSDSLISGNTIYF.

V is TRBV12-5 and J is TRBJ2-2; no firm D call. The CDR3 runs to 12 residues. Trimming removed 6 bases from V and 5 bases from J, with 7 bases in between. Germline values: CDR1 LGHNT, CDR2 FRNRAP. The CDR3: CASGFTTGELFF. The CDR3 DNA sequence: TGTGCTAGTGGGTTTACAACCGGGGAGCTGTTTTTT.

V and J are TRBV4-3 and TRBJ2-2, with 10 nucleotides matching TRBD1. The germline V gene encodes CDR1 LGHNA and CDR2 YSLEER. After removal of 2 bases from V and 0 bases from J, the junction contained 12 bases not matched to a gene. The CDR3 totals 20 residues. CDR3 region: CASSQQLIPGQGTNTGELFF. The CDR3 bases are TGCGCCAGCAGCCAACAGCTTATTCCGGGACAGGGGACGAACACCGGGGAGCTGTTTTTT.

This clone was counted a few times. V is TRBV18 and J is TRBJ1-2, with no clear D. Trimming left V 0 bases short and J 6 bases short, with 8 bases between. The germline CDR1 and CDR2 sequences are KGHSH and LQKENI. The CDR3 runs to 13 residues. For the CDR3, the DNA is TGTGCCAGCTCACCACCGACGCGGGATGGCTACACCTTC. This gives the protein CASSPPTRDGYTF.

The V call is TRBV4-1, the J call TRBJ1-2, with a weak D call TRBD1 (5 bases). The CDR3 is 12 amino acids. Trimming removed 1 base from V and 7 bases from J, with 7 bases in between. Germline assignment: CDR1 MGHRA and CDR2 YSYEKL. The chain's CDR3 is CASSQAGGGYTF. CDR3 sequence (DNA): TGCGCCAGCAGCCAAGCTGGGGGTGGCTACACCTTC.

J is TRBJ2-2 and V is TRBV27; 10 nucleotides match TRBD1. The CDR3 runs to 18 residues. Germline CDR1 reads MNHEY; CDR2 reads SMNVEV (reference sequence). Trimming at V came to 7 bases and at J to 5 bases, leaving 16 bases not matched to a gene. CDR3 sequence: CASTNGGQGRGKTGELFF. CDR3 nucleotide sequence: TGTGCCAGCACCAACGGGGGACAGGGGAGAGGAAAAACCGGGGAGCTGTTTTTT.

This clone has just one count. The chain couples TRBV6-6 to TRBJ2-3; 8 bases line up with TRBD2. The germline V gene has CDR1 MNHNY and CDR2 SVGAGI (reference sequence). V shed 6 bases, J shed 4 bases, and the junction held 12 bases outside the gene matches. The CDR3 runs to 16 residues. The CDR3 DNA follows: TGTGCCAGCAGGAAAGGCGGGGGGCCCTTATCAGATACGCAGTATTTT. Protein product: CASRKGGGPLSDTQYF.

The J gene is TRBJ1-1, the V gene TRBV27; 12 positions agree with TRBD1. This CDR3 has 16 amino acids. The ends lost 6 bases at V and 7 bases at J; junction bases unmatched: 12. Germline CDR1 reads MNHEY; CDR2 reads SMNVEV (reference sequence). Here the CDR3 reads CASRPGTGGGRSEAFF. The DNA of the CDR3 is TGTGCCAGCAGGCCCGGGACAGGGGGCGGCCGGAGTGAAGCTTTCTTT.

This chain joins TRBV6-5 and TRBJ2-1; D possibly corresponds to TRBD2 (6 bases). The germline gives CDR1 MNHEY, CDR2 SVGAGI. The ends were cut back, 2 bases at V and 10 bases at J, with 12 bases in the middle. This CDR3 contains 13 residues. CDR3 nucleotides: TGTGCCAGCAGTTACGGAGGGGCCCCGGAGCAGTTCTTC. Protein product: CASSYGGAPEQFF.

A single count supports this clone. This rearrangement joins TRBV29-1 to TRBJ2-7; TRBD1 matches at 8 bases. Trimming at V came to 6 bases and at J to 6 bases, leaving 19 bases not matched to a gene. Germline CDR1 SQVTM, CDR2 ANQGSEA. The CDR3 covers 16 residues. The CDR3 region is CSVADVPGQAPSEQYF. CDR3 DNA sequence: TGCAGCGTGGCCGACGTACCGGGACAGGCCCCTAGCGAGCAGTACTTC.

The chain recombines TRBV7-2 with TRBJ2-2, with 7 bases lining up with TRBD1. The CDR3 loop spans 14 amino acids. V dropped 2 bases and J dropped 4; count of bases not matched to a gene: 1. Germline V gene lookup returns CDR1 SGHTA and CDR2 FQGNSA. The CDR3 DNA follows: TGTGCCAGCAGCTTAAGGGGGCCCACCGGGGAGCTGTTTTTT. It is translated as CASSLRGPTGELFF.

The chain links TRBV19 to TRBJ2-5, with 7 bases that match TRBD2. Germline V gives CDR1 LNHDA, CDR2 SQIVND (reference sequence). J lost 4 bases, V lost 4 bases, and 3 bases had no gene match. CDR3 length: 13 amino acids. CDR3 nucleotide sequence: TGTGCCAGTAGTACAGGGAGGGTAGAGACCCAGTACTTC. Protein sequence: CASSTGRVETQYF.

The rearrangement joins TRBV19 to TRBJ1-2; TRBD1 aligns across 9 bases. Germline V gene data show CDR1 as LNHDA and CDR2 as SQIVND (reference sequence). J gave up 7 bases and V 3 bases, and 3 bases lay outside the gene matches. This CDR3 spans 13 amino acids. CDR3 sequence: CASSIDRGTGYTF. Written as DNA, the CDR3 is TGTGCCAGTAGTATCGACAGGGGGACTGGCTACACCTTC.

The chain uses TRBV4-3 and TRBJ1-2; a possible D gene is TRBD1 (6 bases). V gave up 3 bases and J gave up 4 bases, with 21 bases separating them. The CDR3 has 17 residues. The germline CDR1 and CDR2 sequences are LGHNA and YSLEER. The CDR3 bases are TGCGCCAGCAGCCAGGATAAAAACTCTGACAGGTTCTATGGCTACACCTTC. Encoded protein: CASSQDKNSDRFYGYTF.

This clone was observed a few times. The CDR3, as DNA: TGTGCCAGCAGCATTGACAGACGGAGTGAAAAACTGTTTTTT. This encodes CASSIDRRSEKLFF. The genes are TRBV7-2 and TRBJ1-4, with D maybe TRBD1 (5 bases). Germline V gene lookup returns CDR1 SGHTA and CDR2 FQGNSA. The CDR3 extends over 14 amino acids. V was shortened by 5 bases and J by 7 bases, with 14 bases between the two germline ends.

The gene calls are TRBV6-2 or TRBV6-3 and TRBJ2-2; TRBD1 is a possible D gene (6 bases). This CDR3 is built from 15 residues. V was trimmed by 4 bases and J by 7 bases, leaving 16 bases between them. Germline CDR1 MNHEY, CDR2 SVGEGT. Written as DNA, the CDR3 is TGTGCCAGCAGTTCTTACAGGGATTTTGGCGGGGAGCTGTTTTTT. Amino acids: CASSSYRDFGGELFF.

CDR3 region: CASSITAGVTGELFF. The CDR3 DNA sequence: TGTGCCAGTAGTATCACCGCCGGGGTCACCGGGGAGCTGTTTTTT. This sequence joins TRBV19 and TRBJ2-2; D might be TRBD2 (5 bases). V was shortened by 3 bases and J by 4 bases, with 12 bases between the two germline ends. Germline CDR1 is LNHDA and CDR2 is SQIVND (reference sequence). The CDR3 totals 15 residues.

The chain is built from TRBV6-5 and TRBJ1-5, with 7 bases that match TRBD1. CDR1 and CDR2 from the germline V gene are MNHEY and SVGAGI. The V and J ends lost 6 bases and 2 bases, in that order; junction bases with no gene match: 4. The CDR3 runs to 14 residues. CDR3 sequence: CASSPDRGNQPQHF. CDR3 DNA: TGTGCCAGCAGCCCCGACAGGGGCAATCAGCCCCAGCATTTT.

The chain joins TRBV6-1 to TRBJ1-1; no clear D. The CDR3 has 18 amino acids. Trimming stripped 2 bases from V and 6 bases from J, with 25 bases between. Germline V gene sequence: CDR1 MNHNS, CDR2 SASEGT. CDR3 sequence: CASSENLFQPRIGPEAFF. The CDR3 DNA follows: TGTGCCAGCAGTGAAAACCTCTTTCAGCCGAGGATAGGCCCTGAAGCTTTCTTT.

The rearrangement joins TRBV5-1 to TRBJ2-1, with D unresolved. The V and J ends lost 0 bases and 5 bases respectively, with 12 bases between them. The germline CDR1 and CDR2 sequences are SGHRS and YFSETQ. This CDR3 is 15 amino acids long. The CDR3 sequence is CASSLGVIVHNEQFF. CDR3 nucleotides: TGCGCCAGCAGCTTGGGGGTTATTGTACACAATGAGCAGTTCTTC. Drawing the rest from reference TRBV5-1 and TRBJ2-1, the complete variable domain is KAGVTQTPRYLIKTRGQQVTLSCSPISGHRSVSWYQQTPGQGLQFLFEYFSETQRNKGNFPGRFSGRQFSNSRSEMNVSTLELGDSALYLCASSLGVIVHNEQFFGPGTRLTVL.

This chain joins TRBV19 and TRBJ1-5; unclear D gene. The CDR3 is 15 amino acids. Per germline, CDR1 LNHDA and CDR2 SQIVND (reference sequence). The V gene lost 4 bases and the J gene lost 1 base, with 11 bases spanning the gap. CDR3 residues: CASSTGYTSNQPQHF. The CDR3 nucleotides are TGTGCCAGTAGTACAGGTTATACCAGCAATCAGCCCCAGCATTTT.

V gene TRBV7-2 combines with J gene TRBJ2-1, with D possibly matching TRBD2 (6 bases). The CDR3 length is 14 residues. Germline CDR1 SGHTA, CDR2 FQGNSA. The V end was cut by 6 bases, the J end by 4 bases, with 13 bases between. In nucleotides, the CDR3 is TGTGCCAGCAGGCTCAACGGGGGATACAATGAGCAGTTCTTC. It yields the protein CASRLNGGYNEQFF.

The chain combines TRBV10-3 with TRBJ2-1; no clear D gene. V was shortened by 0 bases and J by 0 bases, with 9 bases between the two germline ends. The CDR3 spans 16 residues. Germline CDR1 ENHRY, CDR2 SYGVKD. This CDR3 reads CAISESSAFSYNEQFF. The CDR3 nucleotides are TGTGCCATCAGTGAGTCGTCCGCCTTCTCCTACAATGAGCAGTTCTTC.

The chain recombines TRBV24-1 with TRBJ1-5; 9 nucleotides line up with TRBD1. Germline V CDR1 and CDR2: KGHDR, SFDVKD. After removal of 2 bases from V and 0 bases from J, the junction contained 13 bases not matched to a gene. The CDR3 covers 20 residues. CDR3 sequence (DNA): TGTGCCACCAGTGATTCTGCGGGACAGGGATCGTCCTATAGCAATCAGCCCCAGCATTTT. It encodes CATSDSAGQGSSYSNQPQHF.

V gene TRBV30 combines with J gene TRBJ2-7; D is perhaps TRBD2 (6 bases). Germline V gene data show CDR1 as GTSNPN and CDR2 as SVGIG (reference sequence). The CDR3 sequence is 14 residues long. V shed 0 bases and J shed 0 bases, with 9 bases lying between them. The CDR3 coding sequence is TGTGCCTGGAGTGTAGGAGGGAGCTCCTACGAGCAGTACTTC. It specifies CAWSVGGSSYEQYF.

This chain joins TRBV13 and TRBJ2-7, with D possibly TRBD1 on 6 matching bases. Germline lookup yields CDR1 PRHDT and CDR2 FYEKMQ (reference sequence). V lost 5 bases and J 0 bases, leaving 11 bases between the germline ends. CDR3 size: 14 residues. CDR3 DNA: TGTGCCAGCAGCCCAGGACAGAACTCCTACGAGCAGTACTTC. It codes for CASSPGQNSYEQYF.

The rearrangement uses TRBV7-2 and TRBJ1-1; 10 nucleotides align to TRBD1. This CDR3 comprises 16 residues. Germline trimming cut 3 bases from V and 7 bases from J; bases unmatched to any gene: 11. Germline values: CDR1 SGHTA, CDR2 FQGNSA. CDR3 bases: TGTGCCAGCAGCTTTGATCAGCGGACAGGGGGAATTGAAGCTTTCTTT. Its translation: CASSFDQRTGGIEAFF.